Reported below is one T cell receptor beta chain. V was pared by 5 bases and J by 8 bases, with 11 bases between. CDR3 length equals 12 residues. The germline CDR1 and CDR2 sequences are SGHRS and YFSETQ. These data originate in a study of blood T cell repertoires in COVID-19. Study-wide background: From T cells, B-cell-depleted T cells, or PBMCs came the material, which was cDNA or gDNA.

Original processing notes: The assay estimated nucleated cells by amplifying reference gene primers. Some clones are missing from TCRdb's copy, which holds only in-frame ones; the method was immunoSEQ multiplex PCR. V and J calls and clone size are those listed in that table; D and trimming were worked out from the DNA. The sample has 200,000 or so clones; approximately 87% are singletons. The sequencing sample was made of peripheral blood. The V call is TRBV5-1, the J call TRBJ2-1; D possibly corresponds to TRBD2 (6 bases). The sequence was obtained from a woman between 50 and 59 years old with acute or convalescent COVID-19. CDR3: CASSQEGYEQFF. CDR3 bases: TGCGCCAGCAGTCAGGAGGGCTATGAGCAGTTCTTC.